Each of the 28 T cell receptor beta chains below was sequenced from the same sample in a study of T cells in Graves' hyperthyroidism and ophthalmopathy. TCR beta CDR3 regions were amplified from RNA. Carried out on the TCR CDR3, a first-round RT-PCR used the HTBI primer set. TCRdb itself ran the multiplex PCR reads through MiXCR, one entry per CDR3 protein. This sample has roughly 380,000 distinct CDR3 sequences, with about 14% found just once. Sequenced: blood. The receptors originated from a woman in her sixties with Graves' hyperthyroidism.

With regard to this clonotype: In this CDR3 the conserved last residue, phenylalanine or tryptophan, is missing, so a read error is likely. This sequence joins TRBV24-1 and TRBJ1-2; 10 positions match TRBD1. Per germline, CDR1 KGHDR and CDR2 SFDVKD. V was clipped by 2 bases and J by 4 bases; unmatched bases: 6. This CDR3 has 16 residues. The DNA for the CDR3 is TGTGCCACCAGTGATTCCCGGACAGGGGGAATCTATGGCTACACCTCC. Residues: CATSDSRTGGIYGYTS.

This clonotype was recorded at least ten times. The CDR3 coding sequence is TGCAGTGCTAGGGTGCGGGGAAGCTCCTACAATGAGCAGTTCTTC. Translation: CSARVRGSSYNEQFF. The chain has TRBV20-1 and TRBJ2-1; D perhaps matches TRBD2 (6 bases). Per germline, CDR1 DFQATT and CDR2 SNEGSKA (reference sequence). V lost 3 bases and J 0 bases, leaving 12 bases between the germline ends. This CDR3 has 15 residues.

This clonotype has a count of ten or more. The chain is built from TRBV5-1 and TRBJ2-1, with 7 nucleotides matching TRBD1. Trimming removed 4 bases from V and 8 bases from J; junction bases left unmatched: 9. The CDR3 is 14 amino acids. Germline CDR1 reads SGHRS; CDR2 reads YFSETQ. CDR3: CASSGYRGGDEQFF. CDR3 coding DNA: TGCGCCAGCAGCGGCTACAGGGGTGGAGATGAGCAGTTCTTC.

This clonotype was detected many times. The chain has TRBV28 and TRBJ2-7; TRBD2 matches 7 bases. The germline V gene encodes CDR1 MDHEN and CDR2 SYDVKM. The CDR3 consists of 15 residues. V trimming: 0 bases; J trimming: 3 bases; junction bases outside the gene matches: 5. The CDR3 protein is CASSLWASGNYEQYF. The CDR3 nucleotides read TGTGCCAGCAGTTTATGGGCTAGCGGAAACTACGAGCAGTACTTC.

In its sample, this clonotype was seen many times. This chain connects TRBV27 to TRBJ2-1, with 7 bases fitting TRBD1. Germline assignment: CDR1 MNHEY and CDR2 SMNVEV (reference sequence). This CDR3 comprises 16 residues. With V trimmed by 1 base and J by 3 bases, 6 bases remained unmatched. The CDR3 nucleotides read TGTGCCAGCAGTTTATTCCCCAGGGGGTTCTACAATGAGCAGTTCTTC. Amino acid sequence: CASSLFPRGFYNEQFF.

The rearrangement links TRBV7-2 to TRBJ1-3; D unclear. CDR1 and CDR2 (germline): SGHTA, FQGNSA. Trimming left V 1 base short and J 0 bases short, with 10 bases between. The CDR3 consists of 16 residues. The DNA of the CDR3 is TGTGCCAGCAGCTTAGAGGTCACAAGCTCTGGAAACACCATATATTTT. Amino acids: CASSLEVTSSGNTIYF.

This clonotype was recorded a few times. CDR3 region: CASSLGGVGAQPQHF. The DNA of the CDR3 is TGTGCCAGCAGCTTAGGAGGGGTGGGAGCTCAGCCCCAGCATTTT. The chain combines TRBV7-9 with TRBJ1-5, with D perhaps TRBD1 (5 bases). The CDR3 spans 15 residues. V was clipped by 1 base and J by 6 bases, with 13 bases between them. Germline CDR1 is SEHNR and CDR2 is FQNEAQ (reference sequence).

In its sample, this clonotype was seen a few times. The chain is built from TRBV6-5 and TRBJ2-2, with D perhaps matching TRBD1 (7 bases). Germline loops: CDR1 MNHEY, CDR2 SVGAGI. CDR3 length: 20 residues. V shed 0 bases and J shed 5 bases, with 25 bases lying between them. CDR3 protein: CASSYSMIGGGNSWTGELFF. DNA of the CDR3: TGTGCCAGCAGTTACTCGATGATTGGAGGGGGCAATAGTTGGACCGGGGAGCTGTTTTTT.

Ten or more counts support this clonotype. The chain has TRBV20-1 and TRBJ2-1, with 11 bases that match TRBD1. The CDR3 has 15 amino acids. The V segment lost 1 base and the J segment 3 bases; nucleotides outside the gene matches: 2. Germline CDR1 and CDR2: DFQATT and SNEGSKA (reference sequence). CDR3 in amino acids: CSARGTGGYYNEQFF. The CDR3 nucleotides are TGCAGTGCTAGAGGGACAGGGGGCTACTACAATGAGCAGTTCTTC.

This clonotype was recorded a few times. This chain uses TRBV11-3 with TRBJ2-2; TRBD2 is a possible D gene (5 bases). V was clipped by 5 bases and J by 1 base, with 20 bases between them. Germline values: CDR1 SGHNT, CDR2 YENEEA. The CDR3 has 18 amino acids. Here the CDR3 reads CASSPPGRTSLNTGELFF. The CDR3 DNA sequence: TGTGCCAGCAGCCCACCAGGACGGACTTCTTTGAACACCGGGGAGCTGTTTTTT.

This clonotype was recorded a few times. V gene TRBV19 combines with J gene TRBJ2-6; D is possibly TRBD2 (5 bases). Germline V gene lookup returns CDR1 LNHDA and CDR2 SQIVND (reference sequence). The length of the CDR3 is 12 residues. Trimming stripped 9 bases from V and 4 bases from J, with 7 bases between. CDR3 region: CASLAGANVLTF. CDR3 DNA sequence: TGTGCCAGCCTAGCCGGGGCCAACGTCCTGACTTTC. Based on the CDR3 plus reference TRBV19 and TRBJ2-6, the full variable domain is DGGITQSPKYLFRKEGQNVTLSCEQNLNHDAMYWYRQDPGQGLRLIYYSQIVNDFQKGDIAEGYSVSREKKESFPLTVTSAQKNPTAFYLCASLAGANVLTFGAGSRLTVL.

The chain links TRBV19 to TRBJ1-5; weak D call: TRBD1 (6 bases). CDR1 is LNHDA and CDR2 is SQIVND in the germline V gene (reference sequence). The CDR3 sequence is 17 residues long. Trimming shortened V by 4 bases and J by 3 bases, and 19 bases separated the two germline ends. Here the CDR3 reads CASSTLRGTRFNQPQHF. CDR3 nucleotides: TGTGCCAGTAGTACCCTTAGGGGGACGAGATTCAATCAGCCCCAGCATTTT.

This clonotype came up a few times. The chain couples TRBV5-1 to TRBJ2-7; D call uncertain. V shed 1 base and J shed 3 bases, with 11 bases lying between them. Germline assignment: CDR1 SGHRS and CDR2 YFSETQ. The CDR3 sequence is 14 residues long. The CDR3 here is CASSLTGRVYEQYF. As DNA, the CDR3 is TGCGCCAGCAGCTTGACCGGTAGGGTCTACGAGCAGTACTTC.

Ten or more counts support this clonotype. The chain recombines TRBV7-8 with TRBJ2-4, with TRBD2 as a possible D gene (5 bases). Germline lookup yields CDR1 SGHVS and CDR2 FQNEAQ. The V gene lost 4 bases and the J gene lost 0 bases, with 16 bases spanning the gap. The CDR3 contains 17 residues. CDR3 nucleotide sequence: TGTGCCAGCAGCTCACCACGGGGAAATATAGCCAAAAACATTCAGTACTTC. It specifies CASSSPRGNIAKNIQYF.

This clonotype turned up a few times. The rearrangement joins TRBV19 to TRBJ2-2; tentative D call: TRBD2 (6 bases). Trimming stripped 6 bases from V and 4 bases from J, with 12 bases between. The CDR3 runs 14 residues. Germline V gene lookup returns CDR1 LNHDA and CDR2 SQIVND (reference sequence). CDR3 residues: CASRGLGGTGELFF. CDR3 DNA sequence: TGTGCCAGTAGGGGACTCGGAGGCACCGGGGAGCTGTTTTTT.

This clonotype was seen at least ten times. V gene TRBV12-3 or TRBV12-4 combines with J gene TRBJ2-2, with 10 bases matching TRBD2. V was clipped by 5 bases and J by 6 bases; unmatched bases: 3. CDR3 length: 14 amino acids. The CDR3 DNA reads as TGTGCCAGCAGTCCTAGCGGGAGTCCCGGGGAGCTGTTTTTT. Encoded protein: CASSPSGSPGELFF.

This clonotype was seen once. V usage is TRBV7-2 and J usage is TRBJ2-2; the match to TRBD2 covers 15 bases. Trimming removed 4 bases from V and 0 bases from J; junction bases left unmatched: 6. The CDR3 totals 19 residues. The germline V gene has CDR1 SGHTA and CDR2 FQGNSA. CDR3 bases: TGTGCCAGCAGCTCTTTAGGACTAGCGGGAGGGCCGAACACCGGGGAGCTGTTTTTT. Protein product: CASSSLGLAGGPNTGELFF.

This clonotype has at least ten counts. This chain uses TRBV24-1 with TRBJ1-6; D may be TRBD1 (6 bases). The ends were cut back, 5 bases at V and 10 bases at J, with 17 bases in the middle. The germline V gene has CDR1 KGHDR and CDR2 SFDVKD. CDR3 length: 15 residues. The CDR3 here is CATSARGRGYSPLHF. The CDR3 region has the DNA TGTGCCACCAGTGCCCGCGGCAGGGGTTACTCACCCCTCCACTTT.

The sample holds a few counts of this clonotype. V gene TRBV20-1 combines with J gene TRBJ2-7; D remains ambiguous. The CDR3 has 10 amino acids. CDR1 and CDR2 (germline): DFQATT, SNEGSKA (reference sequence). Trimming stripped 5 bases from V and 8 bases from J, with 10 bases between. The CDR3 is CSALLDQQYF. The CDR3 nucleotides are TGCAGTGCTTTACTTGATCAGCAGTACTTC.

This clonotype was picked up many times. This chain joins TRBV19 and TRBJ2-7, with D tentatively TRBD2 (6 bases). CDR1 LNHDA and CDR2 SQIVND come from the germline V gene (reference sequence). The CDR3 totals 13 residues. Trimming took off 4 bases at V and 4 bases at J, with 11 bases between the two ends. The CDR3 DNA sequence: TGTGCCAGTAGTAGGGGACTTGAGTACGAGCAGTACTTC. Amino acid sequence: CASSRGLEYEQYF.

This clonotype came up many times. The chain is built from TRBV6-1 and TRBJ1-2, with unresolved D. The germline V and J ends were trimmed by 5 bases and 8 bases, with 15 bases remaining between them. CDR1 and CDR2 (germline): MNHNS, SASEGT. The length of the CDR3 is 13 residues. CDR3 DNA: TGTGCCAGCAGTCGGACGGCGCTATGGGGCTACACCTTC. It codes for CASSRTALWGYTF.

This clonotype appeared many times. V and J are TRBV11-2 and TRBJ2-5; no definite D call. The V and J ends lost 3 bases and 4 bases respectively, with 12 bases between them. This CDR3 is 14 amino acids long. Germline V gene sequence: CDR1 SGHAT, CDR2 FQNNGV. CDR3 nucleotide sequence: TGTGCCAGCAGCTTGCCCAGGCATGGAGAGACCCAGTACTTC. This sequence encodes CASSLPRHGETQYF. Full variable domain (rest looked up from reference TRBV11-2 and TRBJ2-5): EAGVAQSPRYKIIEKRQSVAFWCNPISGHATLYWYQQILGQGPKLLIQFQNNGVVDDSQLPKDRFSAERLKGVDSTLKIQPAKLEDSAVYLCASSLPRHGETQYFGPGTRLLVL.

This clonotype has ten or more counts. The gene calls are TRBV3-1 and TRBJ1-1, with TRBD1 identical over 9 bases. V lost 4 bases, J lost 3 bases, and 3 bases stayed unmatched. Germline CDR1 is LGHDT and CDR2 is YNNKEL (reference sequence). This CDR3 has 14 amino acids. CDR3: CASSPRDRDTEAFF. For the CDR3, the DNA is TGTGCCAGCAGCCCCAGGGACAGGGACACTGAAGCTTTCTTT.

This clonotype has only a few counts. This chain links TRBV6-1 with TRBJ2-2, with 7 bases lining up with TRBD1. In germline, CDR1 is MNHNS, CDR2 SASEGT. The ends lost 6 bases at V and 3 bases at J; junction bases unmatched: 7. The CDR3 length is 15 residues. The CDR3 DNA reads TGTGCCAGCAGCCTGACAGGGACCGACACCGGGGAGCTGTTTTTT. Translated: CASSLTGTDTGELFF.

This clonotype came up once. The chain has TRBV28 and TRBJ2-7; 8 bases align to TRBD1. The CDR3 contains 14 residues. Germline CDR1 and CDR2: MDHEN and SYDVKM. After removal of 5 bases from V and 7 bases from J, the junction contained 10 bases not matched to a gene. CDR3 sequence: CASSHRTGRREQYF. The DNA of the CDR3 is TGTGCCAGCAGTCACAGGACAGGGAGGAGGGAGCAGTACTTC.

The chain recombines TRBV7-9 with TRBJ2-1; TRBD2 is a possible D gene (6 bases). V lost 0 bases to trimming and J lost 0 bases, with 12 bases between them. The CDR3 runs 17 residues. Germline values: CDR1 SEHNR, CDR2 FQNEAQ (reference sequence). CDR3 loop: CASSLASVADSYNEQFF. The DNA for the CDR3 is TGTGCCAGCAGCTTAGCGTCGGTAGCGGACTCCTACAATGAGCAGTTCTTC.

This clonotype was seen at least ten times. The chain combines TRBV18 with TRBJ1-2, with 7 bases fitting TRBD1. Germline trimming cut 1 base from V and 5 bases from J; bases unmatched to any gene: 4. CDR1 is KGHSH and CDR2 is LQKENI in the germline V gene. This CDR3 comprises 14 residues. The CDR3 DNA sequence: TGTGCCAGCTCACCACGCGGGACAGAATATGGCTACACCTTC. Protein: CASSPRGTEYGYTF.

This chain links TRBV7-8 with TRBJ2-1, with 10 bases matching TRBD1. Trimming at V came to 5 bases and at J to 8 bases, leaving 9 bases not matched to a gene. Per the germline V gene, CDR1 is SGHVS and CDR2 is FQNEAQ. The CDR3 runs to 15 residues. The CDR3 nucleotides are TGTGCCAGCAGCGGCCGGGACAGGGGCTCGGATGAGCAGTTCTTC. Translation: CASSGRDRGSDEQFF.